Each of the 2 T cell receptor beta chains below was sequenced from the same sample in a study of tumor-infiltrating lymphocytes in primary liver carcinoma. Unsorted whole blood served as the source of blood RNA, and germline DNA was extracted as well. TCR beta cDNA was made from 400 to 600 ng total RNA with a constant-region primer. Slightly modified ARM-PCR with three nested multiplex PCR rounds yielded TCR beta libraries. Both of the initial two PCR rounds ran for roughly 10 cycles and employed TRBV1-TRBV30 forward primers alongside a C-beta reverse primer. TCRdb called the multiplex PCR reads again in MiXCR, with one record for every CDR3 protein. The sample lists about 200,000 distinct CDR3 sequences, roughly 61% occurring once. The sample comprised peripheral blood. Source of these receptors: a woman between 55 and 75 years old with primary liver carcinoma and hepatitis B virus infection.

On this clonotype itself: Possible read error: a much larger clone is one base away. This chain links TRBV4-2 with TRBJ2-7, with TRBD2 identical over 8 bases. The germline V gene encodes CDR1 LGHNA and CDR2 YNFKEQ. CDR3 size: 16 residues. The DNA of the CDR3 is TGTGCCAGCAGCCGAGCAGTCGGGACTAGTCAGTACGAGCTGTACTTC. As protein: CASSRAVGTSQYELYF.

J is TRBJ2-1 and V is TRBV19; a weak D match, TRBD1 (6 bases). The V and J ends lost 6 bases and 5 bases respectively, with 11 bases between them. CDR1 and CDR2 (germline): LNHDA, SQIVND (reference sequence). The CDR3 length is 13 residues. The CDR3 DNA reads as TGTGCCAGTAGCCAGGGACAAGACAATGAGCAGTTCTTC. Its protein product is CASSQGQDNEQFF.